This section outlines one T cell receptor (beta chain) sequence together with its context. What it binds is unknown. The data derive from a study of radiotherapy plus CTLA-4 blockade in lung cancer. On the study more broadly: For 15% to 20% of patients, objective responses occurred, and just over 30% had disease control.

The study treated chemo-refractory metastatic non-small-cell lung cancer patients with focal radiation plus ipilimumab CTLA-4 blockade. Using immunoSEQ multiplex PCR, the repertoire was profiled, and TCRdb retains in-frame clones only, with some absent. The sample contains tens of thousands of clones, around 86% of which appear only once. General study points: After radiotherapy and ipilimumab, tumor-derived clones expanded in peripheral blood. Response, reportedly, was best predicted by interferon-beta along with early blood T cell clone dynamics.

CDR3 length equals 15 residues. The V end lost 1 base, the J end lost 5 bases, and 15 bases lay between the germline ends. Per the germline V gene, CDR1 is SGHTA and CDR2 is FQGTGA. This sample comprised peripheral blood, obtained from a patient treated with radiotherapy plus ipilimumab. This clonotype was sampled from a human donor with non-small cell lung cancer that progressed on radiotherapy plus ipilimumab. The chain joins TRBV7-3 to TRBJ2-7, with a weak D call TRBD1 (5 bases). CDR3 sequence: CASSLMPAGYDEQYF. The DNA of the CDR3 is TGTGCCAGCAGCTTAATGCCGGCAGGGTACGACGAGCAGTACTTC. Full variable domain (rest looked up from reference TRBV7-3 and TRBJ2-7): GAGVSQTPSNKVTEKGKYVELRCDPISGHTALYWYRQSLGQGPEFLIYFQGTGAADDSGLPNDRFFAVRPEGSVSTLKIQRTERGDSAVYLCASSLMPAGYDEQYFGPGTRLTVT.